This T cell receptor (beta chain) was identified during a study of blood T cell repertoires in COVID-19 (dated by TCRdb to the early 2020s). About the investigation overall: Samples covering the acute and convalescent phases of COVID-19 were provided by collaborators in the United States, Italy and Spain. The material from the prospective study consisted of cDNA or gDNA derived from T cells, B-cell-depleted T cells, or PBMCs. Deeply sampled blood TCRbeta repertoires from subjects exposed to, actively infected with, or recovered from COVID-19 were included in the dataset. The repertoires were released in a freely available public database meant as a resource for research on the immune response to SARS-CoV-2. Samples came from the ongoing ImmuneRACE study (first 160 participants) plus 1,254 subjects from 6 global collaborators. The sample metadata nearly always contained a de-identified subject ID, COVID-19 status, age in years and sex. HLA class I and class II types, where available, came from metadata supplied by the sample provider rather than from assay-based typing. Overall study results and their limits: Clinical and demographic metadata were provided uncurated, with the amount varying by source and participant.

One collaborating source in Seattle enrolled patients during active infection and followed them longitudinally through the course of disease. Each collaborating institution followed its own protocols to collect whole blood in K2EDTA tubes. For TCRbeta analysis, collaborators shipped samples in one of three forms: frozen whole blood, isolated PBMCs, or DNA extracted from either of those sample types. Turning to this clone: Its antigen has not been determined. No base qualities exist here, and no much larger clone lies one base off it.

TCRbeta CDR3 regions were amplified from genomic DNA by means of the immunoSEQ Assay, a bias-controlled multiplex PCR. In the original analysis: The number of nucleated cells in each sample was estimated by amplification of reference gene primers within the assay. To quantify the absolute abundance of each unique TCRbeta CDR3 rearrangement, sequence reads were collapsed and filtered. For each sample, productive Simpson clonality was calculated by taking the square root of Simpson's diversity index across productive rearrangements. TCRdb provides this immuneACCESS table in a form limited to in-frame rearrangements. Some clones are lacking; in checked studies, under half of them reflect an unresolved V gene, and why the rest are absent is not known. That table supplies the V and J calls and clone size; D and trimming were determined from the DNA. This sample comprises more than 250,000 clones, approximately 88% of them detected only once. 1.6% of the sample is taken by the ten largest.

The germline V gene (reference sequence) yields LGHDT for CDR1 and YNNKEL for CDR2. The CDR3 covers 14 residues, taking in both the cysteine and the phenylalanine. The retained sequence is limited to the CDR3, 42 bases, with the frame set at the first base. Deletion took 2 bases off V and 2 bases off J, with a span of 9 bases between the germline ends. The sequenced sample consisted of peripheral blood. This TCR came from a woman aged 30 to 39 with COVID-19, enrolled during active disease. The sequence is built from TRBV3-1 (or the pseudogene TRBV3-2) and TRBJ2-5, with the D gene not clear enough to name. The nucleotide sequence reads TGTGCCAGCAGCCAAAGCGCAATACAAGAGACCCAGTACTTC. Its product reads: CASSQSAIQETQYF.